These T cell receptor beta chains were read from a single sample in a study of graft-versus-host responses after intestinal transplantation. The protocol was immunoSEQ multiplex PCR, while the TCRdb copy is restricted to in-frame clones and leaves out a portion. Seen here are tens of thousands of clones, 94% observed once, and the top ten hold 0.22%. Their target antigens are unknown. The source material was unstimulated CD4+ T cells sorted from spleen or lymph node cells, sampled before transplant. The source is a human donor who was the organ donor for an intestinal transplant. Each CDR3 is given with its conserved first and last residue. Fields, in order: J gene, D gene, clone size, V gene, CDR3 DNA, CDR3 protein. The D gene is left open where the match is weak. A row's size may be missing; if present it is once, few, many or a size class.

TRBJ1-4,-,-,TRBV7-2,TGTGCCAGCAGCTTACCGGTTCGGGAAAAACTGTTTTTT,CASSLPVREKLFF
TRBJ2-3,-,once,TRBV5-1,TGCGCCAGCAGCTTGGGTGCGGGTCCCACAGATACGCAGTATTTT,CASSLGAGPTDTQYF
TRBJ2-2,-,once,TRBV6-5,TGTGCCAGCAACCAGGGGGAGGTCGGGGAGCTGTTTTTT,CASNQGEVGELFF
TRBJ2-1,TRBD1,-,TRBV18,TGTGCCAGCTCACCACCGTACGGGACAGGGTCAACAAGCTCCTACAATGAGCAGTTCTTC,CASSPPYGTGSTSSYNEQFF
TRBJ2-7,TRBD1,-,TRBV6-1,TGTGCCAGCATCAGGACAGGACTCAGCTACGAGCAGTACTTC,CASIRTGLSYEQYF
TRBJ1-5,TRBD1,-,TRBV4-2,TGTGCCAGCAGCCAAGATATTGGACAGGTCAATCAGCCCCAGCATTTT,CASSQDIGQVNQPQHF
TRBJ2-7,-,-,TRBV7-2,TGTGCCAGCAGCTTAAGGCCGGGGGGCGTCTACGAGCAGTACTTC,CASSLRPGGVYEQYF
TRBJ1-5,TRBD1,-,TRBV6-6,TGTGCCAGCAGTTGGCCGGCGCAGGGGGCATTTCAGCCCCAGCATTTT,CASSWPAQGAFQPQHF
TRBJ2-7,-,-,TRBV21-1,TGTGCCAGCAGCAAAGCGGGACAGGGTGGCTACGAGCAGTACTTC,CASSKAGQGGYEQYF
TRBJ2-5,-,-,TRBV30,TGTGCCTGGAGTGTAGACAGGGCGGGGGAGCAGTACTTC,CAWSVDRAGEQYF
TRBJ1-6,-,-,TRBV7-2,TGTGCCAGCAGCTTAGGCCTACAGGGAGGCAATTCACCCCTCCACTTT,CASSLGLQGGNSPLHF
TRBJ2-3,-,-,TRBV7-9,TGTGCCAGCAGCCCTCAGGGTAACACAGATACGCAGTATTTT,CASSPQGNTDTQYF
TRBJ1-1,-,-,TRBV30,TGTGCCTGGAGACAAGGACGGTTGAACACTGAAGCTTTCTTT,CAWRQGRLNTEAFF
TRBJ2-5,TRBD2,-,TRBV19,TGTGCCAGTAGCGAGCGGGGGGGCCTAAGGGAGACCCAGTACTTC,CASSERGGLRETQYF
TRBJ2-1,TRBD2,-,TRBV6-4,TGTGCCAGCAGTGACTCGCCAGCGGGGGGCTACAATGAGCAGTTCTTC,CASSDSPAGGYNEQFF
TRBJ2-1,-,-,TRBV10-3,TGTGCCATCATGGGATCTTCCGATGAGCAGTTCTTC,CAIMGSSDEQFF
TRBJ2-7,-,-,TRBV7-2,TGTGCCAGCAGCTTATCCTTTAGCGGCCACTCCTACGAGCAGTACTTC,CASSLSFSGHSYEQYF
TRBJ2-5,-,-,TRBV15,TGTGCCACCAGCAGAGAACGACTAGTCAGCGAGACCCAGTACTTC,CATSRERLVSETQYF
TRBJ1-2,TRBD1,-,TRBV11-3,TGTGCCAGCAGTCCCAGGGGGCCGCTCGCGGGCTACACCTTC,CASSPRGPLAGYTF
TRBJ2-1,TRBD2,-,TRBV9,TGTGCCAGCAGCGTGGGTCGGGGGGATTACAATGAGCAGTTCTTC,CASSVGRGDYNEQFF
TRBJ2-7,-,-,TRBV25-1,TGTGCCAGCAGTGTTCGGGGCAGCTTCTACGAGCAGTACTTC,CASSVRGSFYEQYF
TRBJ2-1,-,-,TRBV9,TGTGCCAGCAGCGTAGCCCCTAGCTTGGGGAATGAGCAGTTCTTC,CASSVAPSLGNEQFF
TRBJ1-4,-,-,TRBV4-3,TGCGCCAGCAGCCAAGTGGGTGGGAAAAATGAAAAACTGTTTTTT,CASSQVGGKNEKLFF
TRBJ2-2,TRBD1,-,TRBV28,TGTGCCAGCAGACTTATAAGGACAGGGGGTATCGGGGAGCTGTTTTTT,CASRLIRTGGIGELFF
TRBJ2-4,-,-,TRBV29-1,TGCAGCGTTGAAGGTTCAGGGCTAGCCAAAAACATTCAGTACTTC,CSVEGSGLAKNIQYF
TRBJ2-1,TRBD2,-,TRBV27,TGTGCCAGCAGCCGACTAGCCTCTGAGCAGTTCTTC,CASSRLASEQFF
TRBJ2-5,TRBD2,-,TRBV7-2,TGTGCCAGCAGCTTAGGACTAGCGGGGGGACAAGAGACCCAGTACTTC,CASSLGLAGGQETQYF
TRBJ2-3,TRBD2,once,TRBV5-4,TGTGCCAGCAGCCCCGGGACTAGCGGCCCAGATACGCAGTATTTT,CASSPGTSGPDTQYF
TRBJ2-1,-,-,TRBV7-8,TGTGCCAGCAGCGAAGGGGGGACTGGAACCAATGAGCAGTTCTTC,CASSEGGTGTNEQFF
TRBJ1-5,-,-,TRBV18,TGTGCCAGCTCACCATATGGGGCAGGGGGCAATCAGCCCCAGCATTTT,CASSPYGAGGNQPQHF
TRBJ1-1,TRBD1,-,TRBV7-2,TGTGCCAGCAGCTCGACAGGGGGCGGGAACACTGAAGCTTTCTTT,CASSSTGGGNTEAFF
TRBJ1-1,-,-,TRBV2,TGTGCCAGCAGTTGGGACGCCGGAGGTGAAGCTTTCTTT,CASSWDAGGEAFF
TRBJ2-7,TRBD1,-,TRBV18,TGTGCCAGCTCACCCGGGACAGGGCCTCGCGAGCAGTACTTC,CASSPGTGPREQYF
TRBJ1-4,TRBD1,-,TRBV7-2,TGTGCCAGCACCCTGGACAGGAATGAAAAACTGTTTTTT,CASTLDRNEKLFF
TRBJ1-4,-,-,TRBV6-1,TGTGCCAGCAGTGAAGCGTGGCGTGAAAAACTGTTTTTT,CASSEAWREKLFF
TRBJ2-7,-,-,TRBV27,TGTGCCAGCAGTCAAGCGGGGACAGTAGCCTACGAGCAGTACTTC,CASSQAGTVAYEQYF
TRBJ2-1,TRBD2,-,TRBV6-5,TGTGCCAGCAGCTACTTTCCTAGCGGGGGCCACAATGAGCAGTTCTTC,CASSYFPSGGHNEQFF
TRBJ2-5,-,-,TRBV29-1,TGCAGCGTTGAACACGAGGCCCAGTACTTC,CSVEHEAQYF
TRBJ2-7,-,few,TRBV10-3,TGTGCCATCGCAAGCCCACCCTACGAGCAGTACTTC,CAIASPPYEQYF
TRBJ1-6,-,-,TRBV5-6,TGTGCCAGCAGCTTGGCAAGGGAGGGATACAACTCCTATAATTCACCCCTCCACTTT,CASSLAREGYNSYNSPLHF
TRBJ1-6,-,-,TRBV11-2,TGTGCCAGCAGCCTATTTTTTTCACCCCTCCACTTT,CASSLFFSPLHF
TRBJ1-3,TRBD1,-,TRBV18,TGTGCCAGCTCACCACCCGGACAGGGGATAACTGGAAACACCATATATTTT,CASSPPGQGITGNTIYF
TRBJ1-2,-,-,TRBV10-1,TGCGCCAGCCCCCGCGTCAACTATGGCTACACCTTC,CASPRVNYGYTF
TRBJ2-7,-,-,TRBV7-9,TGTGCCAGCAGTTTGGGCGTTGGTGAGCAGTACTTC,CASSLGVGEQYF
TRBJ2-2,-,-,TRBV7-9,TGTGCCAGCAGCACCCGGATCCTTGGCCATCCCGGGGAGCTGTTTTTT,CASSTRILGHPGELFF
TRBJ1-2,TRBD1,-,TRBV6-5,TGTGCCAGCAGTAGCCGGGACAGGGGCTACACCTTC,CASSSRDRGYTF
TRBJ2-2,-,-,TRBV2,TGTGCCAGCAGTGAGTCGGAAGTGGGCACCGGGGAGCTGTTTTTT,CASSESEVGTGELFF
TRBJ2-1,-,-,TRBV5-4,TGTGCCAGCAGCTTGGCCAGGGCAGGGAACGATGAGCAGTTCTTC,CASSLARAGNDEQFF
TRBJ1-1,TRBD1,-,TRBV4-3,TGCGCCAGCAGCCAAGTACAGGGGAGATTCACTGAAGCTTTCTTT,CASSQVQGRFTEAFF